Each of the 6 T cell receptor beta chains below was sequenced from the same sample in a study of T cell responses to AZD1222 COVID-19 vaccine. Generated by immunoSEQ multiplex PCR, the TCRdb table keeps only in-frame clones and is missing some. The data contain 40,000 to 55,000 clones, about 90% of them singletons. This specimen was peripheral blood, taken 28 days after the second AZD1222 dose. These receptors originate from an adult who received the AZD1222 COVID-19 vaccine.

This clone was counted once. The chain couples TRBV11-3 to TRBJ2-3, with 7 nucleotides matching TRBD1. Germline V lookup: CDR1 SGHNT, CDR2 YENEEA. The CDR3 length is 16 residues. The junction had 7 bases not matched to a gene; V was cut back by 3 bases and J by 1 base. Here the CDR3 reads CASSFRQGPGTDTQYF. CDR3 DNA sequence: TGTGCCAGCAGCTTTCGACAGGGCCCAGGCACAGATACGCAGTATTTT. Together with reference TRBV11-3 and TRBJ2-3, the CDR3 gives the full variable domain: EAGVVQSPRYKIIEKKQPVAFWCNPISGHNTLYWYLQNLGQGPELLIRYENEEAVDDSQLPKDRFSAERLKGVDSTLKIQPAELGDSAVYLCASSFRQGPGTDTQYFGPGTRLTVL.

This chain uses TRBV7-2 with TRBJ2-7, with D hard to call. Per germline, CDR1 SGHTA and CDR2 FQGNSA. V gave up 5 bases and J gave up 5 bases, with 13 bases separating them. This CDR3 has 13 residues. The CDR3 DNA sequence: TGTGCCAGCAGCCGCGGCCCCCCGGACGAGCAGTACTTC. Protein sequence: CASSRGPPDEQYF.

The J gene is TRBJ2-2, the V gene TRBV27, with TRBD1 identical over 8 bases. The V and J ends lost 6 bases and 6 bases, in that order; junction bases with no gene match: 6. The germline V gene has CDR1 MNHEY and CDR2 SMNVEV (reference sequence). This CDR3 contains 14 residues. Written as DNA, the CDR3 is TGTGCCAGCAGGAAGGACAGGGTGGCCGGGGAGCTGTTTTTT. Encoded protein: CASRKDRVAGELFF.

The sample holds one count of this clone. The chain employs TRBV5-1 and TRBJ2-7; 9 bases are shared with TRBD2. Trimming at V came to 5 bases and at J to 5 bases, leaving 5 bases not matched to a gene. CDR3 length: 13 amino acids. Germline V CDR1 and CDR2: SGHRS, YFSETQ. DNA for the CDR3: TGCGCCAGCAGTCTGGGACTAGCAAACGAGCAGTACTTC. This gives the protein CASSLGLANEQYF. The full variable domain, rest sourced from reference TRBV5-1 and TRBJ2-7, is KAGVTQTPRYLIKTRGQQVTLSCSPISGHRSVSWYQQTPGQGLQFLFEYFSETQRNKGNFPGRFSGRQFSNSRSEMNVSTLELGDSALYLCASSLGLANEQYFGPGTRLTVT.

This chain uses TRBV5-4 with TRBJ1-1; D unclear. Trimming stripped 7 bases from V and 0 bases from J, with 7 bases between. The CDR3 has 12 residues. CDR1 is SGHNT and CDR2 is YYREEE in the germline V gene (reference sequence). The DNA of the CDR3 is TGTGCCAGCGGCGGCATGAACACTGAAGCTTTCTTT. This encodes CASGGMNTEAFF.

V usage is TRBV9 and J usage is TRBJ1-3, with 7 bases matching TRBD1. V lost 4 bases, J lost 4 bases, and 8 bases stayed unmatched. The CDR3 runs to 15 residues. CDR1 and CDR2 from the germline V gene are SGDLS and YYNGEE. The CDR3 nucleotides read TGTGCCAGCAGCCCCAGCACAGGGGCAGGAAACACCATATATTTT. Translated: CASSPSTGAGNTIYF.